This paragraph covers one T cell receptor beta chain sequence. These data originate in a study of blood T cell repertoires in COVID-19. The wider study: There were acute and convalescent COVID-19 samples, and they came from the United States, Italy and Spain.

Trimming stripped 3 bases from V and 6 bases from J, with 9 bases between. The CDR3 loop spans 12 amino acids. In the original analysis: It was from reference gene primer amplification that nucleated cell counts were estimated. Profiled with immunoSEQ multiplex PCR; TCRdb holds only in-frame clones, not every one. That table supplies the V and J calls and clone size; D and trimming were determined from the DNA. The sample lists 50,000 or so clones, approximately 90% occurring once. Sequencing input: peripheral blood. This clonotype originated in a human donor in a cohort sampled during active COVID-19. This chain connects TRBV12-3 or TRBV12-4 to TRBJ2-7; D unclear. The DNA of the CDR3 is TGTGCCAGCAGTTTCGGTACTGGCGAGCAGTACTTC. As protein: CASSFGTGEQYF.